This T cell receptor beta chain was sequenced during a study of T cell repertoires in cytomegalovirus infection. TCRdb reanalysed the reads using MiXCR and keeps one entry per CDR3 protein. The sample includes fewer than 250,000 distinct CDR3 sequences, roughly an eighth of them seen just once. This CDR3 is built from 14 residues. Germline V gene lookup returns CDR1 SNHLY and CDR2 FYNNEI. J lost 7 bases, V lost 6 bases, and 7 bases had no gene match. The TCR was taken from a human donor in good health (CMV status not recorded). Some clones in this sample may be carry-over from other donors' samples. This rearrangement joins TRBV2 to TRBJ2-2; 8 positions agree with TRBD2. Sequencing was carried out using PBMCs. The CDR3 loop is CASSAKRGNGELFF. In DNA, the CDR3 is TGTGCCAGCAGCGCCAAGCGGGGGAACGGGGAGCTGTTTTTT.